This TCR beta chain was identified during a study of T cells expressing NK-cell markers. General study findings and limits: The study found dominant NKG2C+ clonotypes at roughly 1.0-7.5% of CD8+ T cells in 5 or 6 donors.

In regard to this clonotype: Its antigen is as yet unknown.

TCRdb processed the 5' RACE reads again and assigns one entry to each CDR3 protein, with no DNA. The specimen's table records some 410,000 distinct CDR3 sequences. CDR3 length equals 15 residues. The chain links TRBV12-3 or TRBV12-4 to TRBJ1-3. Sequences were obtained from blood T cells: a sorted CD56 or NKG2C T cell subset, CD4+ or CD8+ T cells, or bulk PBMC T cells (not recorded which). This clonotype was sampled from a woman between 18 and 69 years old in good health. CDR3 in amino acids: CASSGVSVAGNTIYF.